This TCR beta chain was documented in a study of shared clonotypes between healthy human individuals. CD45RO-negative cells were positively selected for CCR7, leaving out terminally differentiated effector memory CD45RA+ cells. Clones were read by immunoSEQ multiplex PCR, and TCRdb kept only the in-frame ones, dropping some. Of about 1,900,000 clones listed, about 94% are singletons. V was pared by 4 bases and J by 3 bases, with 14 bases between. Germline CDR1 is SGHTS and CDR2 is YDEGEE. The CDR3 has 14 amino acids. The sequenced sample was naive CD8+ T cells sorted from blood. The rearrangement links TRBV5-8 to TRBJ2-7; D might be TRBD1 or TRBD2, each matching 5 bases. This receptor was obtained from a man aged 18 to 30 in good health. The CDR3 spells CASSPGSGSYEQYF. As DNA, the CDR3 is TGTGCCAGCAGCCCCGGGTCAGGGAGCTACGAGCAGTACTTC.